These 30 T cell receptor beta chains were all obtained from the same sample, sequenced in a study of CD8 T cells in Susac syndrome (dated 2019 in TCRdb). Libraries were prepared through the immunoSEQ multiplex PCR assay. RNA was extracted using the RNeasy kit, and roughly 0.5 to 1 ug of the RNA was reverse transcribed with random hexamers. TCRdb redid the processing of the public reads, applying fastp at Q25 and MiXCR, and retained in-frame beta chains. One record per CDR3 amino acid sequence lists the most common genes and DNA. For this sample the table gives some 96,000 distinct CDR3 sequences, of which around 94% were detected only once. 0.3% to 0.35% of the sample belongs to the ten largest clones. Sequences were obtained from CD4+ T cells from PBMCs. The receptors shown here come from a human donor with Susac syndrome.

The chain combines TRBV12-3 or TRBV12-4 with TRBJ2-5; 7 positions agree with TRBD1. There are 13 residues in the CDR3. V lost 5 bases, J lost 4 bases, and 4 bases stayed unmatched. As DNA, the CDR3 is TGTGCCAGCAGTCCCAGGGGGTCAGAGACCCAGTACTTC. Its protein product is CASSPRGSETQYF.

This CDR3 is CAWSEVRGQPQHF. The CDR3 DNA reads TGTGCCTGGAGTGAAGTCAGGGGACAGCCCCAGCATTTT. The chain carries TRBV30 and TRBJ1-5, with a possible D match to TRBD1 (6 bases). V was cut by 1 base and J by 7 bases, with 11 bases left in between. This CDR3 contains 13 residues. Germline V gene lookup returns CDR1 GTSNPN and CDR2 SVGIG (reference sequence). Filled out from reference TRBV30 and TRBJ1-5, the complete variable domain reads SQTIHQWPATLVQPVGSPLSLECTVEGTSNPNLYWYRQAAGRGLQLLFYSVGIGQISSEVPQNLSASRPQDRQFILSSKKLLLSDSGFYLCAWSEVRGQPQHFGDGTRLSIL.

The chain links TRBV30 to TRBJ1-3; unclear D gene. This CDR3 is 13 amino acids long. Germline values: CDR1 GTSNPN, CDR2 SVGIG (reference sequence). The germline V and J ends were trimmed by 4 bases and 0 bases, with 7 bases remaining between them. The CDR3 DNA follows: TGTGCCTGGATTATGAACTCTGGAAACACCATATATTTT. It encodes CAWIMNSGNTIYF.

This clonotype is a singleton in its sample. The V gene is TRBV27, the J gene TRBJ2-1; the D is unclear. The V end was cut by 5 bases, the J end by 1 base, with 12 bases between. The germline gives CDR1 MNHEY, CDR2 SMNVEV (reference sequence). The CDR3 has 15 amino acids. Here the CDR3 reads CASSKAGYSYNEQFF. The CDR3 DNA reads TGTGCCAGCAGTAAGGCAGGATATTCCTACAATGAGCAGTTCTTC.

The chain couples TRBV14 to TRBJ2-3; weak D call: TRBD1 (6 bases). V was trimmed by 4 bases and J by 4 bases, leaving 12 bases between them. The CDR3 is made up of 14 amino acids. Per the germline V gene, CDR1 is SGHDN and CDR2 is FVKESK. CDR3 DNA sequence: TGTGCCAGCAGCCGCCGACAGGAAGCAGATACGCAGTATTTT. Amino acids: CASSRRQEADTQYF. Full variable domain (missing parts from reference TRBV14 and TRBJ2-3): EAGVTQFPSHSVIEKGQTVTLRCDPISGHDNLYWYRRVMGKEIKFLLHFVKESKQDESGMPNNRFLAERTGGTYSTLKVQPAELEDSGVYFCASSRRQEADTQYFGPGTRLTVL.

This chain connects TRBV4-2 to TRBJ1-6; no clear D. CDR3 size: 15 residues. Trimming took 2 bases from V and 7 from J, leaving 12 bases between them. Looked up from germline, CDR1 is LGHNA and CDR2 is YNFKEQ. The CDR3 sequence is CASSQSTSQNSPLHF. The CDR3 coding sequence is TGTGCCAGCAGCCAAAGCACCTCTCAAAATTCACCCCTCCACTTT.

This clonotype showed up just once. This chain connects TRBV9 to TRBJ1-2; TRBD1 matches 7 bases. The germline CDR1 and CDR2 sequences are SGDLS and YYNGEE. Trimming cost V 0 bases and J 8 bases; bases outside gene matches: 16. The CDR3 extends over 17 amino acids. The CDR3 protein is CASSVASQGGTRRGYTF. Here the CDR3 DNA reads TGTGCCAGCAGCGTAGCCAGTCAGGGGGGGACTCGAAGAGGCTACACCTTC.

The chain joins TRBV5-4 to TRBJ2-5; D may match TRBD1 or TRBD2 (6 bases each). The germline gives CDR1 SGHNT, CDR2 YYREEE (reference sequence). V dropped 4 bases and J dropped 2 bases, with 15 bases sitting between them. There are 15 residues in the CDR3. For the CDR3, the DNA is TGTGCCAGCAGCCGCTCGGGGGCGGCACAAGAGACCCAGTACTTC. Translating it yields CASSRSGAAQETQYF.

The chain is built from TRBV10-2 and TRBJ2-7, with a tentative D call TRBD2 (5 bases). The CDR3 runs to 15 residues. The germline V gene encodes CDR1 WSHSY and CDR2 SAAADI. The V end was cut by 0 bases, the J end by 4 bases, with 13 bases between. The CDR3 sequence: CASSESPRGLYEQYF. The CDR3 coding sequence is TGCGCCAGCAGTGAGTCGCCTCGCGGGTTATACGAGCAGTACTTC.

The rearrangement uses TRBV6-5 and TRBJ2-7; TRBD1 might be the D (5 bases). Germline assignment: CDR1 MNHEY and CDR2 SVGAGI. CDR3 length: 13 residues. V was cut by 4 bases and J by 2 bases, with 9 bases left in between. This CDR3 is CASSSTAPYEQYF. The CDR3 nucleotides are TGTGCCAGCAGTTCGACAGCCCCCTACGAGCAGTACTTC.

The V and J genes are TRBV6-2 or TRBV6-3 and TRBJ2-7; 9 nucleotides line up with TRBD2. Germline CDR1 is MNHEY and CDR2 is SVGEGT. The CDR3 runs 13 residues. The junction had 2 bases not matched to a gene; V was cut back by 2 bases and J by 6 bases. As DNA, the CDR3 is TGTGCCAGCAGTTACCCGCGGGAGGGCGAGCAGTACTTC. Its protein is CASSYPREGEQYF.

The chain links TRBV20-1 to TRBJ2-1; D unclear. CDR3 length equals 13 residues. CDR1 is DFQATT and CDR2 is SNEGSKA in the germline V gene (reference sequence). The CDR3 protein is CSRSGASYNEQFF. In DNA, the CDR3 is TGCAGCCGGTCGGGCGCGTCCTACAATGAGCAGTTCTTC.

The rearrangement uses TRBV20-1 and TRBJ2-3; D might be TRBD2 (6 bases). Trimming removed 4 bases from V and 0 bases from J, with 11 bases in between. Germline V gene lookup returns CDR1 DFQATT and CDR2 SNEGSKA (reference sequence). CDR3 size: 14 residues. The CDR3 loop reads CSATGGYSTDTQYF. As DNA, the CDR3 is TGCAGTGCTACCGGGGGTTATAGCACAGATACGCAGTATTTT.

The chain uses TRBV20-1 and TRBJ2-1, with 7 bases aligning to TRBD2. The germline CDR1 and CDR2 sequences are DFQATT and SNEGSKA (reference sequence). The CDR3 length is 14 residues. The junction had 7 bases not matched to a gene; V was cut back by 3 bases and J by 5 bases. The CDR3 reads CSASSGVTNNEQFF. The CDR3 coding sequence is TGCAGTGCTAGCAGCGGGGTAACAAACAATGAGCAGTTCTTC.

This clonotype was detected once. The junction and the germline gene differ at one end; a read error may be behind it. Written as DNA, the CDR3 is TGTGCCAGCAGCCAAGACCGTCTGCGGGACTACTCCTCCGAGCAGTACTTC. The encoded protein is CASSQDRLRDYSSEQYF. The chain couples TRBV3-1 to TRBJ2-7; 7 bases agree with TRBD2. Per the germline V gene, CDR1 is LGHDT and CDR2 is YNNKEL (reference sequence). The CDR3 sequence is 17 residues long.

V is TRBV9 and J is TRBJ2-7; D is unclear. This CDR3 has 15 amino acids. Trimming shortened V by 4 bases and J by 0 bases, and 14 bases separated the two germline ends. The germline CDR1 and CDR2 sequences are SGDLS and YYNGEE. The CDR3 loop is CASSNRAASSYEQYF. CDR3 DNA: TGTGCCAGCAGCAACCGGGCCGCAAGCTCCTACGAGCAGTACTTC.

The chain couples TRBV19 to TRBJ1-5, with 10 nucleotides matching TRBD1. Germline values: CDR1 LNHDA, CDR2 SQIVND (reference sequence). The trim removed 3 bases at V and 0 bases at J, leaving 11 bases unmatched. The CDR3 is 19 amino acids. The CDR3 protein is CASSMGSGQGFYSNQPQHF. Written as DNA, the CDR3 is TGTGCCAGTAGTATGGGGTCGGGACAGGGGTTCTATAGCAATCAGCCCCAGCATTTT.

The chain links TRBV7-6 to TRBJ1-1; 7 bases are a match to TRBD1. The J segment lost 1 base and the V segment lost 1 base, leaving 6 bases of the junction unmatched. CDR1 is SGHVS, CDR2 FNYEAQ, per germline. CDR3 length: 16 amino acids. The CDR3 sequence: CASSLGQGRGNTEAFF. The CDR3 nucleotides read TGTGCCAGCAGCTTAGGACAGGGAAGGGGGAACACTGAAGCTTTCTTT.

The V gene is TRBV4-2, the J gene TRBJ2-3; 8 nucleotides line up with TRBD2. This CDR3 is 14 amino acids long. CDR1 and CDR2 (germline): LGHNA, YNFKEQ. Germline trimming cut 3 bases from V and 4 bases from J; bases unmatched to any gene: 3. CDR3 DNA: TGTGCCAGCAGCCAGACGGGACTAGCAGATACGCAGTATTTT. Protein sequence: CASSQTGLADTQYF.

About this clonotype: Relative to the germline gene, one junction end is altered; a read error may explain this. V and J are TRBV7-7 and TRBJ2-1; 7 bases fit TRBD1. The CDR3 totals 14 residues. Germline assignment: CDR1 SSHAT and CDR2 FNYEAQ (reference sequence). Written as DNA, the CDR3 is TGTGCTAGCAGCTTAGCGACAGGGAGCAATGAGCAGTTCTTC. Encoded protein: CASSLATGSNEQFF.

This chain joins TRBV2 and TRBJ2-3; the D gene is possibly TRBD1 (5 bases). Trimming stripped 6 bases from V and 2 bases from J, with 15 bases between. This CDR3 comprises 15 residues. Per germline, CDR1 SNHLY and CDR2 FYNNEI. CDR3 nucleotide sequence: TGTGCCAGCAGCAACTTGGGGCTGATCACAGATACGCAGTATTTT. Translating gives CASSNLGLITDTQYF. Using reference TRBV2 and TRBJ2-3 for the parts outside the CDR3, the full variable domain is EPEVTQTPSHQVTQMGQEVILRCVPISNHLYFYWYRQILGQKVEFLVSFYNNEISEKSEIFDDQFSVERPDGSNFTLKIRSTKLEDSAMYFCASSNLGLITDTQYFGPGTRLTVL.

This clonotype was found once. The chain employs TRBV20-1 and TRBJ1-1; D perhaps matches TRBD1 (6 bases). This CDR3 is built from 15 residues. V was clipped by 6 bases and J by 0 bases, with 17 bases between them. The germline V gene encodes CDR1 DFQATT and CDR2 SNEGSKA (reference sequence). The CDR3 sequence: CSARKGGGLNTEAFF. The CDR3, as DNA: TGCAGTGCCAGGAAGGGGGGAGGGTTGAACACTGAAGCTTTCTTT.

This chain uses TRBV20-1 with TRBJ1-5; 11 bases are a match to TRBD1. This CDR3 spans 16 amino acids. V shed 5 bases and J 0 bases; nucleotides not matched to a gene: 6. Germline V lookup: CDR1 DFQATT, CDR2 SNEGSKA (reference sequence). The CDR3 region is CSARDRGKNSNQPQHF. The CDR3 nucleotides are TGCAGTGCTCGGGACAGGGGGAAAAATAGCAATCAGCCCCAGCATTTT.

The rearrangement uses TRBV14 and TRBJ1-4; D remains ambiguous. This CDR3 has 16 amino acids. Germline V CDR1 and CDR2: SGHDN, FVKESK. Trimming took off 1 base at V and 4 bases at J, with 13 bases between the two ends. Here the CDR3 DNA reads TGTGCCAGCAGCCAAGGTCTAACAGCTGGTAATGAAAAACTGTTTTTT. This encodes CASSQGLTAGNEKLFF.

The chain links TRBV6-5 to TRBJ1-1; D gene ambiguous. There are 11 residues in the CDR3. Trimming removed 2 bases at V and 8 bases at J, with 6 bases between. Germline V gene lookup returns CDR1 MNHEY and CDR2 SVGAGI. For the CDR3, the DNA is TGTGCCAGCAGTTACGGCGCCGAAGCTTTCTTT. Its protein product is CASSYGAEAFF.

This CDR3 is CASSFTPGGTDTQYF. In DNA form, the CDR3 reads TGTGCCAGCAGCTTCACCCCCGGGGGGACAGATACGCAGTATTTT. The rearrangement uses TRBV3-1 and TRBJ2-3; 7 positions match TRBD2. This CDR3 is built from 15 residues. The V and J ends lost 5 bases and 3 bases, in that order; junction bases with no gene match: 8. Germline V gene lookup returns CDR1 LGHDT and CDR2 YNNKEL (reference sequence).

The V and J genes are TRBV9 and TRBJ1-1; D unresolved. From germline, CDR1 is SGDLS and CDR2 YYNGEE. This CDR3 contains 13 residues. The V gene lost 4 bases and the J gene lost 3 bases, with 10 bases spanning the gap. The CDR3 loop reads CASSFSSDTEAFF. For the CDR3, the DNA is TGTGCCAGCAGCTTCAGCAGTGACACTGAAGCTTTCTTT.

This clonotype was recorded only once. The V gene is TRBV3-1, the J gene TRBJ2-3, with TRBD1 matching 8 bases. The V gene end was trimmed by 7 bases and the J gene end by 5 bases; junction bases not matched to a gene: 14. Germline values: CDR1 LGHDT, CDR2 YNNKEL (reference sequence). CDR3 length: 16 residues. CDR3 region: CASTTKRQGAGDTQYF. CDR3 DNA sequence: TGTGCCAGCACCACAAAGAGGCAGGGGGCAGGAGATACGCAGTATTTT.

The rearrangement joins TRBV2 to TRBJ2-5; TRBD2 might be the D (5 bases). The CDR3 length is 16 residues. Trimming stripped 6 bases from V and 5 bases from J, with 22 bases between. Germline assignment: CDR1 SNHLY and CDR2 FYNNEI. The CDR3 DNA reads TGTGCCAGCAGAAAGACGGAACTAGACTACGCCGAGACCCAGTACTTC. It translates to CASRKTELDYAETQYF.

The CDR3 DNA reads as TGTGCCAGCAGAGAAGGGACAGGGAATCAGCCCCAGCATTTT. Translation gives CASREGTGNQPQHF. The chain carries TRBV12-3 or TRBV12-4 and TRBJ1-5, with 9 bases aligning to TRBD1. This CDR3 region has 14 residues. Trimming removed 6 bases from V and 4 bases from J; junction bases left unmatched: 4.